This T cell receptor (beta chain) was profiled in a study of blood T cells in healthy people across ages (dated by TCRdb to about 2015). At the level of the whole study: In model experiments, template switching captured about one uniquely barcoded TCR beta cDNA molecule for every two T cells. Age-related changes in TCR beta repertoire diversity were measured in the study by deep sequencing normalized with unique cDNA molecular identifiers. Four age groups were formed from the donors: young (average approximately 17 years), middle-aged (approximately 41), aged (about 62) and long-lived (more than 75). For two donors (one aged 18 to 29 and one aged 80 or older), the study analyzed two additional independent replicas of 1 million unique cDNA reads from the same blood draw. To avoid experimental bias, donors of different ages were distributed randomly across sequencing lanes. Broader findings and caveats from the paper: As age increased, observed TCR beta diversity per million T cells dropped in a roughly linear way, and a significant reduction was already evident by age about 40. Estimates of total diversity based on one million sequenced T cells were considered lower bounds and underestimates. Because the CMV infection status of the donors was unknown, age-related changes in expanded clonotypes may potentially have been confounded. Observed TCR beta diversity correlated strongly with the percentage of naive T cells measured by flow cytometry. Bulk unsorted PBMC profiling prevented conclusive comparison of naive and antigen-experienced compartments. Compared with the aged group, more naive CD4+ T cells, fewer expanded clones and increased TCR diversity were shown by the long-lived group, suggesting age selection.

Receptor libraries were prepared by 5' RACE. Instrument used: Illumina HiSeq 2500. A second roughly 6 to 11 cycle PCR used a sample-barcoded 5' primer and a J-beta primer mix. A unique molecular identifier was introduced onto each TCR beta cDNA molecule by a template-switch 5' adaptor carrying 12 random nucleotides. Each sample yielded at least 2.5 million CDR3-containing paired-end reads. First-strand cDNA synthesis was performed from all RNA using the Mint cDNA synthesis kit, with priming by a TRBC-specific oligonucleotide. Following uracil-DNA glycosylase treatment, a first 18-cycle PCR with universal primers M1SS and BC2_uni_R was performed on all cDNA. From the authors' description of their analysis: For normalization, 1 million high-quality reads were randomly selected from each sample, with every read carrying a distinct molecular identifier. Reads sharing molecular identifiers were discarded rather than binned into consensus sequences. MiTCR, set to a Q25 quality threshold and the strictest error-elimination algorithm, was used for CDR3 identification, clonotype clustering and error correction. A nonparametric unseen species model with Euler transformation was used to estimate a lower bound on total TCR beta diversity. Using fastp trimming at Q25 and MiXCR clonotype assembly, TCRdb reanalyzed the public sequencing data and kept in-frame beta chains. Rows are combined by CDR3 protein, so each entry shows the most common genes and DNA. These V and J calls rely on TCRdb rather than the paper's analysis. The sample data list about 640,000 distinct CDR3 sequences, and roughly 31% of these were observed just once. Around 14% of the sample rests with the top ten.

Donors were 39 systemically healthy Caucasian individuals from Russia aged about 6 to 100 years. Each donor gave about 9.7 milliliters of peripheral blood, drawn into EDTA-treated Vacutainer tubes. Ficoll-Paque density-gradient centrifugation was used to isolate PBMCs, with at least 7 million per sample. Total RNA, at least 5.5 micrograms per sample, was extracted from PBMCs with Trizol reagent. For every donor, flow cytometry on a PBMC aliquot measured the percentage of naive CD45RAhigh/CD27high T cells. This clonotype came up many times. The specificity of this receptor is unknown. Base qualities are not recorded, but no much larger clone differs from it by a single base. CDR1 and CDR2 were assigned from the germline V gene as SGHAT and FQNNGV. Unmatched junction bases come to 8, with V trimmed by 2 bases and J by 0 bases. From the cysteine up to the phenylalanine, the CDR3 has a length of 17 residues. Just the 51-base CDR3 DNA is kept, in frame starting at base 1.

The sequenced material came from blood. This receptor chain uses TRBV11-2 and TRBJ2-5; 8 bases in the middle match TRBD2. The source is a woman of 80 years or more in good health. The CDR3 protein sequence reads: CASSLRGGRVYQETQYF. The DNA reads as follows: TGTGCCAGCAGCTTACGGGGGGGACGAGTGTACCAAGAGACCCAGTACTTC. The reference TRBV11-2 and TRBJ2-5 proteins fill in what lies around the CDR3, so the full variable domain reads EAGVAQSPRYKIIEKRQSVAFWCNPISGHATLYWYQQILGQGPKLLIQFQNNGVVDDSQLPKDRFSAERLKGVDSTLKIQPAKLEDSAVYLCASSLRGGRVYQETQYFGPGTRLLVL.